This TCR beta chain was documented in a study of cytomegalovirus exposure and HLA in healthy donors. Study results and caveats: The HLA-A and HLA-B alleles of most subjects were reportedly predicted accurately from TCR beta sequences. A later analysis reportedly found fewer N-insertions in an Asian-associated ancestry cluster than the roughly 730-donor mean.

On this clone itself: Its target is unknown.

This CDR3 is built from 15 residues. Per the germline V gene, CDR1 is MNHNS and CDR2 is SASEGT. Deletions cut 0 bases from V and 10 bases from J, with 13 bases between. Researchers ran the PCR with 60 Vbeta and 13 Jbeta primers. The authors' processing: A later analysis tallied 65 million to 85 million unique TCR beta chains, around 9.9 million of them shared. The table came from immunoSEQ multiplex PCR; TCRdb's copy has only in-frame clones and leaves some out. V, J and clone size derive from that table, while D and trimming were established from the DNA sequence. This repertoire shows over 150,000 clones, about 80% found once; its top ten account for 9.7%.

The TCR comes from a young man in good health and CMV-seropositive. This chain uses TRBV6-1 with TRBJ1-6; D is undetermined. The sequenced sample was PBMCs. The CDR3 coding sequence is TGTGCCAGCAGTGAAGCGCTAAGAGGGCGATCACCCCTCCACTTT. This sequence encodes CASSEALRGRSPLHF.